This T cell receptor beta chain derives from a study of early T cells in non-severe SARS-CoV-2 infection. Whole-study context: Sequencing targeted bulk RNA from unsorted whole blood, leaving chains unpaired. Findings and limits, study-wide: Using VDJdb, the matching emphasized anti-spike CD8 responses while missing private and CD4 specificities.

Individual cDNA molecules were tagged with unique molecular identifiers, the study reported. One entry per CDR3 protein results from TCRdb running MiXCR on the 5' RACE reads. This table has about 25,000 distinct CDR3 sequences, roughly 4% appearing once. This clonotype was seen many times. What it binds is unknown. Trimming at V came to 4 bases and at J to 2 bases, leaving 6 bases not matched to a gene. The germline CDR1 and CDR2 sequences are KGHSH and LQKENI. CDR3 length equals 15 residues. Specimen: whole blood. This sequence originates from an adult who was a healthcare worker with PCR-confirmed SARS-CoV-2 infection or an uninfected control (not recorded which). The chain uses TRBV18 and TRBJ2-7; TRBD1 aligns across 9 bases. CDR3 region: CASSLGTGLPYEQYF. The CDR3 coding sequence is TGTGCCAGCTCACTCGGGACAGGGCTGCCCTACGAGCAGTACTTC.